The 7 T cell receptor beta chains below all came from one sample that was sequenced in a study of CD8 T cells in Susac syndrome. Random hexamers were used to reverse transcribe an amount of roughly 0.5 to 1 ug RNA. TCRdb redid the calling of the immunoSEQ multiplex PCR reads with MiXCR, one entry per CDR3 protein. Of hundreds of thousands of distinct CDR3 sequences in the sample, about 88% are singletons; the top ten hold around 0.11%. Sample: CD8+ T cells from PBMCs. The receptors were sampled from a human donor with multiple sclerosis.

This sequence joins TRBV19 and TRBJ2-1, with 7 bases identical to TRBD2. After removal of 5 bases from V and 9 bases from J, the junction contained 16 bases not matched to a gene. The germline V gene has CDR1 LNHDA and CDR2 SQIVND (reference sequence). The CDR3 has 16 residues. CDR3 amino acids: CASSPRGGRKIPEQFF. The CDR3 bases are TGTGCCAGTAGTCCCCGGGGCGGGAGAAAGATTCCTGAGCAGTTCTTC.

The V gene is TRBV14, the J gene TRBJ1-1, with D unclear. The V end lost 0 bases, the J end lost 1 base, and 9 bases lay between the germline ends. The CDR3 spans 15 residues. Germline CDR1 and CDR2: SGHDN and FVKESK. DNA of the CDR3: TGTGCCAGCAGCCAAGATCCTTGGAGGAACACTGAAGCTTTCTTT. Translated: CASSQDPWRNTEAFF.

This rearrangement joins TRBV27 to TRBJ2-1; no clear D. Trimming cost V 8 bases and J 9 bases, with 14 bases left between them. This CDR3 is 12 amino acids long. The germline V gene has CDR1 MNHEY and CDR2 SMNVEV (reference sequence). The DNA of the CDR3 is TGTGCCAGCTCTACCCTAGGCGCTGAGCAGTTCTTC. It yields the protein CASSTLGAEQFF.

This chain connects TRBV4-1 to TRBJ1-4; possible D gene TRBD1, 6 bases. Germline V gene sequence: CDR1 MGHRA, CDR2 YSYEKL. The CDR3 spans 18 residues. V was shortened by 3 bases and J by 0 bases, with 17 bases between the two germline ends. CDR3 coding DNA: TGCGCCAGCAGCCAGTATCCGCCCCGGACAGCAACTAATGAAAAACTGTTTTTT. Translation: CASSQYPPRTATNEKLFF.

V and J are TRBV24-1 and TRBJ2-2; D is unclear. V lost 1 base, J lost 5 bases, and 7 bases lay in between. The CDR3 is 14 amino acids. Germline V gene lookup returns CDR1 KGHDR and CDR2 SFDVKD. The CDR3 DNA follows: TGTGCCACCAGTGATTTAGAAGCAACCGGGGAGCTGTTTTTT. This gives the protein CATSDLEATGELFF.

V gene TRBV27 combines with J gene TRBJ2-4; 7 bases fit TRBD1. The CDR3 consists of 14 residues. Trimming at V came to 2 bases and at J to 4 bases, leaving 2 bases not matched to a gene. CDR1 MNHEY and CDR2 SMNVEV come from the germline V gene (reference sequence). The DNA for the CDR3 is TGTGCCAGCAGTTTAGGGACAGCTAAAAACATTCAGTACTTC. Protein product: CASSLGTAKNIQYF.

The chain combines TRBV19 with TRBJ1-6; tentatively, D is TRBD1 (5 bases). Deletions cut 5 bases from V and 5 bases from J, with 16 bases between. CDR1 is LNHDA, CDR2 SQIVND, per germline (reference sequence). The CDR3 runs 16 residues. Here the CDR3 DNA reads TGTGCCAGTAGTCTCCCTTTGTGGGGCGATAATTCACCCCTCCACTTT. Translating it yields CASSLPLWGDNSPLHF.